What follows is one T cell receptor beta chain and its context. The antigen remains undetermined. This CDR3 contains 16 residues. V trimming: 4 bases; J trimming: 4 bases; junction bases outside the gene matches: 12. Germline lookup yields CDR1 SGHRS and CDR2 YFSETQ. The data derive from a study of CD8 T cell repertoires and HIV-1 epitope variants. TCRdb keeps only in-frame clones here, not all; method: immunoSEQ multiplex PCR. Here the sample spans approximately 4,600 clones, 50% to 70% being singletons. This sequence was found in a male donor with HIV. The chain employs TRBV5-1 and TRBJ2-5, with 8 bases fitting TRBD1. The material sequenced was cultured CD8+ T cells derived from PBMCs. CDR3: CASSGTTGVTVETQYF. CDR3 in DNA: TGCGCCAGCAGCGGGACGACAGGGGTGACTGTAGAGACCCAGTACTTC.